Detailed here is one TCR beta chain. The V gene's germline CDR1 is SGDLS and CDR2 YYNGEE. The V end lost 4 bases, the J end lost 0 bases, and 14 bases lay between the germline ends. The CDR3 extends over 16 amino acids. TCRdb's table, derived via immunoSEQ multiplex PCR, lists solely in-frame clones and lacks some. The repertoire holds a few hundred thousand clones, with about 88% as singletons. These data come from a study of blood T cell repertoires in COVID-19. The receptor's source is a man aged 60-69 years who had recovered from COVID-19. Sequencing was performed on peripheral blood. The chain uses TRBV9 and TRBJ1-3, with a possible D match to TRBD1 (5 bases). CDR3 nucleotides: TGTGCCAGCAGCAAGACAGCCCTCCACTCTGGAAACACCATATATTTT. This gives the protein CASSKTALHSGNTIYF.